This entry features one TCR beta chain sequence. Antigen unknown. This sample is part of a study of beta chain features in type 1 diabetes. Overall study results and limits: Still unanswered here is whether HLA type influences TCRB rearrangement. Patients with Type 1 diabetes showed moderately but significantly shorter TCRB CDR3s in all four CD4+ subsets. Type 1 diabetes patients had fewer VDJ junction insertions and more deletions.

The study reverse transcribed the entire isolated RNA, so it sequenced expressed TCRB transcripts. TCRdb keeps only in-frame clones here, not all; method: immunoSEQ multiplex PCR. The sample records under 850,000 clones, roughly an eighth being singletons. Trimming left V 4 bases short and J 0 bases short, with 14 bases between. The CDR3 runs to 16 residues. Per the germline V gene, CDR1 is SGDLS and CDR2 is YYNGEE. Each of the sorted populations had a purity greater than 98%. This TCR derives from a young man with type 1 diabetes. Sample: naive CD4+ T cells from blood. J is TRBJ2-1 and V is TRBV9; maybe TRBD2 (5 bases). CDR3 amino acids: CASSPWTGSSYNEQFF. In nucleotides, the CDR3 is TGTGCCAGCAGCCCGTGGACGGGGAGCTCCTACAATGAGCAGTTCTTC.